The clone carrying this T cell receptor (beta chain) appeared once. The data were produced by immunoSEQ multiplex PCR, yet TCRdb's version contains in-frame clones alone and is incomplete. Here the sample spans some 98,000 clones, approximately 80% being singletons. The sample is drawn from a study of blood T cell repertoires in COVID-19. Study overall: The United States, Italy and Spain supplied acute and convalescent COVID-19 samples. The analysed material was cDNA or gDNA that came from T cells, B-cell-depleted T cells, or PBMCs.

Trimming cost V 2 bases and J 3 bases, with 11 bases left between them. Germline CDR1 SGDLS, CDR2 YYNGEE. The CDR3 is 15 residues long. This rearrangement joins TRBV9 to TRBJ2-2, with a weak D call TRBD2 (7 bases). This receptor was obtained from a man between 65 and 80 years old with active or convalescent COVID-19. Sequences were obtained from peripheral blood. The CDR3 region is CASSVGGGHTGELFF. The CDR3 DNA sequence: TGTGCCAGCAGCGTTGGCGGGGGCCACACCGGGGAGCTGTTTTTT.